This TCR beta chain is from a study of molecular identifiers for immune sequencing clone quantification. MiXCR, run by TCRdb on the PCR reads, gives a single entry per CDR3 protein. In the table there are 60,000 to 65,000 distinct CDR3 sequences, 19% of which are singletons. Germline V lookup: CDR1 SGHAT, CDR2 FQDESV (reference sequence). J was trimmed by 4 bases and V by 1 base; bases with no gene match: 12. The CDR3 contains 17 residues. This sequence originates from a human donor in good health. Some libraries in this study had Jurkat cell RNA spiked in. Sequences were obtained from naive CD8+ T cells from blood, with Jurkat cell RNA spiked in. Stated subset: FACS-sorted CD8+CD4-CCR7+CD45RA+ naive T cells. This sequence joins TRBV11-1 and TRBJ2-7; 8 bases match TRBD1. CDR3 sequence reads: CASSLGRGQGIFYEQYF. In nucleotides, the CDR3 is TGTGCCAGCAGCTTAGGCCGCGGACAGGGCATATTTTACGAGCAGTACTTC.